The sequence of this T cell receptor beta chain was determined in a study of T cells in Graves' hyperthyroidism and ophthalmopathy. The study, taken as a whole, reports: In blood, most of the thyroid clonotypes expanded above 0.001 were also present.

This clonotype was found many times. The target antigen is unknown. V lost 2 bases and J 2 bases, leaving 11 bases between the germline ends. The CDR3 has 15 amino acids. Amplification of TCR beta CDR3 regions used RNA as the template. With the HTBI primer set, the TCR CDR3 went through a first round of RT-PCR. TCRdb itself ran the multiplex PCR reads through MiXCR, one entry per CDR3 protein. The sample records some 620,000 distinct CDR3 sequences, 15% to 20% being singletons. This chain uses TRBV12-3 or TRBV12-4 with TRBJ2-3; D is undetermined. Source material: blood. The sequence was collected from a woman in her thirties with Graves' hyperthyroidism. In DNA form, the CDR3 reads TGTGCCAGCAGTTTAAATCTGGGCTCCACAGATACGCAGTATTTT. It is translated as CASSLNLGSTDTQYF.